This T cell receptor beta chain was sequenced for a study of vaccination effects on CD4 cells after COVID-19. Study in general: After the second dose, samples were taken at median day 72. Study results and limitations: Few convalescent patients, and no early post-infection timepoints, were available to the study.

Antigen-specific CD4+ T cells were expanded (with viral peptide pools) by the ViraFEST assay ahead of sequencing. After roughly ten days in culture, the CD4+ T cells were isolated. Of the BNT162b2 and mRNA-1273 vaccines, participants received two doses of one or the other. The vaccine recipients had no prior SARS-CoV-2 infection, with negative nucleocapsid antibodies. IL-2 medium was substituted for half the medium on days 3 and 7. A remark on this clone: Its antigen remains unidentified.

Assay used: immunoSEQ multiplex PCR; TCRdb lists only in-frame clones, some missing. In the table there are just under 60,000 clones, about 78% of which are singletons. This CDR3 comprises 15 residues. Germline CDR1 and CDR2: MRHNA and SNTAGT. V lost 8 bases, J lost 0 bases, and 4 bases stayed unmatched. The receptor's source is a human donor who received a COVID-19 vaccine. The gene calls are TRBV6-4 and TRBJ2-3; TRBD2 agrees at 11 bases. The material sequenced was CD4+ T cells from PBMCs cultured with HCoV-OC43 spike peptides, taken after COVID-19 vaccination. This sample's subset: HCoV-OC43 spike overlapping peptide pool stimulation. CDR3 nucleotides: TGTGCCAGCCGTAGGACTAGCGGGAGCACAGATACGCAGTATTTT. Encoded protein: CASRRTSGSTDTQYF.